Presented here are 22 T cell receptor beta chains from one specimen sequenced in a study of shared clonotypes between healthy human individuals. In the naive CD8 group, cells lacked CD45RO and were positively selected for CCR7, so terminally differentiated effector memory CD45RA+ cells were left out. Some clones are missing from TCRdb's copy, which holds only in-frame ones; the method was immunoSEQ multiplex PCR. The sample includes some 2 million clones, around 96% of them seen just once. Material: naive CD8+ T cells sorted from blood. The receptor source for this set is a man aged 18 to 30 in good health.

This clone occurred a few times. This chain connects TRBV10-3 to TRBJ1-2; D is uncertain. Trimming removed 0 bases at V and 1 base at J, with 9 bases between. This CDR3 comprises 15 residues. Germline loops: CDR1 ENHRY, CDR2 SYGVKD. The CDR3 bases are TGTGCCATCAGTGAGTCGCGCCTACTTAACTATGGCTACACCTTC. Its protein product is CAISESRLLNYGYTF.

The CDR3 bases are TGCGCCAGCAGCCGGCTACAGGGCAACACTGAAGCTTTCTTT. It specifies CASSRLQGNTEAFF. V usage is TRBV4-3 and J usage is TRBJ1-1, with D possibly being TRBD1 (6 bases). CDR3 size: 14 residues. The germline CDR1 and CDR2 sequences are LGHNA and YSLEER. Trimming removed 4 bases at V and 2 bases at J, with 11 bases between.

The chain is built from TRBV28 and TRBJ1-2, with D possibly matching TRBD1 (6 bases). From germline, CDR1 is MDHEN and CDR2 SYDVKM. The CDR3 length is 15 residues. The V end was cut by 2 bases, the J end by 4 bases, with 14 bases between. This chain's CDR3 is CASSLIGGSGYGYTF. The CDR3 DNA is TGTGCCAGCAGTTTAATAGGGGGGAGTGGCTATGGCTACACCTTC.

This clone has only one observation. The chain has TRBV5-1 and TRBJ2-5, with 8 positions matching TRBD1. Germline V gives CDR1 SGHRS, CDR2 YFSETQ. After removal of 4 bases from V and 0 bases from J, the junction contained 5 bases not matched to a gene. The CDR3 length is 15 residues. The CDR3 coding sequence is TGCGCCAGCAGCCACCGGACAGGGAACCAAGAGACCCAGTACTTC. This translates into CASSHRTGNQETQYF. Full variable domain (missing parts from reference TRBV5-1 and TRBJ2-5): KAGVTQTPRYLIKTRGQQVTLSCSPISGHRSVSWYQQTPGQGLQFLFEYFSETQRNKGNFPGRFSGRQFSNSRSEMNVSTLELGDSALYLCASSHRTGNQETQYFGPGTRLLVL.

The chain joins TRBV27 to TRBJ2-7; TRBD1 matches 7 bases. CDR3 length: 14 amino acids. Germline V gene lookup returns CDR1 MNHEY and CDR2 SMNVEV (reference sequence). With 2 bases clipped from V and 6 bases from J, the junction kept 7 bases outside the gene matches. This CDR3 is CASSLNRGFFEQYF. Here the CDR3 DNA reads TGTGCCAGCAGTTTAAACAGGGGATTCTTCGAGCAGTACTTC.

With regard to this clone: Relative to the germline gene, one junction end is altered; a read error may explain this. V gene TRBV5-1 combines with J gene TRBJ2-2, with D possibly called TRBD1 or TRBD2 (5 bases each). CDR3 length equals 15 residues. Looked up from germline, CDR1 is SGHRS and CDR2 is YFSETQ. Here the CDR3 reads CANSRKGPYTGELFF. CDR3 nucleotides: TGCGCCAACAGCCGGAAGGGACCTTACACCGGGGAGCTGTTTTTT.

The chain is built from TRBV2 and TRBJ1-4, with D unclear. The ends were cut back, 7 bases at V and 0 bases at J, with 6 bases in the middle. CDR3 length: 13 residues. Per germline, CDR1 SNHLY and CDR2 FYNNEI. The chain's CDR3 is CASMGATNEKLFF. The DNA for the CDR3 is TGTGCCAGCATGGGCGCAACTAATGAAAAACTGTTTTTT.

In the case of this clone: The sample holds other DNA sequences that translate to the same CDR3. The V and J genes are TRBV7-9 and TRBJ1-5; D call uncertain. The CDR3 is made up of 14 amino acids. The germline V gene has CDR1 SEHNR and CDR2 FQNEAQ (reference sequence). V was shortened by 1 base and J by 0 bases, with 4 bases between the two germline ends. The CDR3 DNA sequence: TGTGCCAGCAGCTTAGGTGATAGCAATCAGCCCCAGCATTTT. Translation: CASSLGDSNQPQHF.

J is TRBJ2-5 and V is TRBV9, with D possibly being TRBD2 (6 bases). The germline V and J ends were trimmed by 0 bases and 5 bases, with 14 bases remaining between them. Germline V gene lookup returns CDR1 SGDLS and CDR2 YYNGEE. CDR3 size: 15 residues. CDR3: CASSVAGGSTETQYF. The CDR3 region has the DNA TGTGCCAGCAGCGTAGCTGGGGGGAGTACGGAGACCCAGTACTTC. The full variable domain, in which reference TRBV9 and TRBJ2-5 provide the parts outside the CDR3, is DSGVTQTPKHLITATGQRVTLRCSPRSGDLSVYWYQQSLDQGLQFLIQYYNGEERAKGNILERFSAQQFPDLHSELNLSSLELGDSALYFCASSVAGGSTETQYFGPGTRLLVL.

The rearrangement uses TRBV28 and TRBJ1-2, with D possibly TRBD1 on 5 matching bases. CDR1 is MDHEN and CDR2 is SYDVKM in the germline V gene. The CDR3 has 15 amino acids. The V and J ends lost 5 bases and 1 base respectively, with 14 bases between them. The CDR3 reads CASSPPGPSNYGYTF. DNA of the CDR3: TGTGCCAGCAGTCCTCCGGGACCGAGTAACTATGGCTACACCTTC.

The chain is built from TRBV9 and TRBJ2-3; 8 nucleotides line up with TRBD2. V dropped 0 bases and J dropped 5; count of bases not matched to a gene: 5. The CDR3 loop spans 15 amino acids. CDR1 and CDR2 (germline): SGDLS, YYNGEE. The CDR3 here is CASSVAGGGGDTQYF. CDR3 sequence (DNA): TGTGCCAGCAGCGTAGCGGGAGGGGGAGGAGATACGCAGTATTTT.

CDR3 amino acids: CASSFGTENYEQYF. Here the CDR3 DNA reads TGTGCCAGTAGTTTTGGGACGGAAAACTACGAGCAGTACTTC. The gene calls are TRBV19 and TRBJ2-7; D may match TRBD1 or TRBD2 (5 bases each). Germline CDR1 reads LNHDA; CDR2 reads SQIVND (reference sequence). Trimming took 5 bases from V and 3 from J, leaving 14 bases between them. The CDR3 is 14 amino acids.

This sequence joins TRBV9 and TRBJ2-1, with D unresolved. The germline gives CDR1 SGDLS, CDR2 YYNGEE. This CDR3 region has 16 residues. V lost 2 bases and J 2 bases, leaving 14 bases between the germline ends. This CDR3 reads CASSVLGVEPYNEQFF. CDR3 nucleotides: TGTGCCAGCAGCGTGTTAGGAGTTGAGCCCTACAATGAGCAGTTCTTC.

The chain recombines TRBV4-1 with TRBJ2-3, with 9 bases matching TRBD2. The CDR3 spans 16 residues. The trim removed 1 base at V and 0 bases at J, leaving 2 bases unmatched. The germline CDR1 and CDR2 sequences are MGHRA and YSYEKL. The CDR3 region is CASSQGTSASTDTQYF. The DNA for the CDR3 is TGCGCCAGCAGCCAAGGGACTAGCGCCAGCACAGATACGCAGTATTTT.

The chain links TRBV10-2 to TRBJ2-7; D remains unclear. V lost 3 bases, J lost 6 bases, and 6 bases lay in between. CDR1 and CDR2 (germline): WSHSY, SAAADI. The CDR3 contains 11 residues. CDR3 DNA: TGCGCCAGCAGTGATTACGGCGAGCAGTACTTC. It yields the protein CASSDYGEQYF.

The V call is TRBV11-2, the J call TRBJ1-2; unclear D gene. The germline V gene encodes CDR1 SGHAT and CDR2 FQNNGV. V was trimmed by 5 bases and J by 7 bases, leaving 14 bases between them. The CDR3 runs 13 residues. The DNA of the CDR3 is TGTGCCAGCAGCCAGACACCTATTGGTGGCTACACCTTC. Its translation: CASSQTPIGGYTF.

This clone was found once. This sequence joins TRBV15 and TRBJ2-1; the D call may be TRBD1 or TRBD2 (6 bases each). Per the germline V gene, CDR1 is LNHNV and CDR2 is YYDKDF (reference sequence). The ends were cut back, 5 bases at V and 7 bases at J, with 15 bases in the middle. The CDR3 covers 14 residues. The CDR3 DNA reads TGTGCCACCAGCCGGGGGCTAGAGACAAATGAGCAGTTCTTC. It codes for CATSRGLETNEQFF.

This sequence joins TRBV10-2 and TRBJ2-7; 11 bases line up with TRBD2. The CDR3 is made up of 15 amino acids. Trimming took 6 bases from V and 0 from J; bases not matched to a gene: 4. Germline CDR1 WSHSY, CDR2 SAAADI. The CDR3 region is CASRSSGGSSYEQYF. The CDR3 coding sequence is TGCGCCAGCAGATCTAGCGGGGGGAGCTCCTACGAGCAGTACTTC.

The rearrangement joins TRBV2 to TRBJ2-7; 7 bases fit TRBD1. V dropped 0 bases and J dropped 0; count of bases not matched to a gene: 5. The CDR3 covers 16 residues. The germline gives CDR1 SNHLY, CDR2 FYNNEI. Written as DNA, the CDR3 is TGTGCCAGCAGTGAAGCGCTTCGGACAGGCTCCTACGAGCAGTACTTC. Translating it yields CASSEALRTGSYEQYF. Based on the CDR3 plus reference TRBV2 and TRBJ2-7, the full variable domain is EPEVTQTPSHQVTQMGQEVILRCVPISNHLYFYWYRQILGQKVEFLVSFYNNEISEKSEIFDDQFSVERPDGSNFTLKIRSTKLEDSAMYFCASSEALRTGSYEQYFGPGTRLTVT.

The chain recombines TRBV6-5 with TRBJ2-7; 9 nucleotides line up with TRBD1. The CDR3 extends over 13 amino acids. Germline V CDR1 and CDR2: MNHEY, SVGAGI. V lost 9 bases to trimming and J lost 5 bases; unmatched junction nucleotides: 8. Here the CDR3 reads CASRQGVIDEQYF. CDR3 nucleotides: TGTGCCAGTAGACAGGGGGTCATCGACGAGCAGTACTTC.

J is TRBJ2-7 and V is TRBV4-1; 10 positions match TRBD1. The CDR3 is 15 residues long. Trimming took 2 bases from V and 4 from J; bases not matched to a gene: 5. Germline V gene lookup returns CDR1 MGHRA and CDR2 YSYEKL. Written as DNA, the CDR3 is TGCGCCAGCAGCCAACCCGGGACAGGGGTATACGAGCAGTACTTC. This codes for CASSQPGTGVYEQYF.

This chain connects TRBV5-1 to TRBJ2-1; perhaps D is TRBD1 or TRBD2 (5 bases each). CDR1 is SGHRS and CDR2 is YFSETQ in the germline V gene. This CDR3 contains 15 residues. Trimming removed 4 bases at V and 5 bases at J, with 16 bases between. CDR3 sequence (DNA): TGCGCCAGCAGCCTGGGCCCGGGGCTCAACAATGAGCAGTTCTTC. Translating gives CASSLGPGLNNEQFF.